This T cell receptor (beta chain) was sequenced for a study of control samples from healthy donors and cancer patients. V lost 1 base, J lost 2 bases, and 7 bases stayed unmatched. CDR1 and CDR2 from the germline V gene are MGHRA and YSYEKL. The CDR3 runs 16 residues. Libraries were prepared by immunoSEQ multiplex PCR; TCRdb keeps only in-frame clonotypes and omits some of them. The sample includes over 100,000 clones, around 89% seen only once; the top ten take approximately 3.5%. This clone was recorded a few times. Source material: blood. This chain connects TRBV4-1 to TRBJ1-2, with 7 bases fitting TRBD1. This clonotype originated in a man aged 35 to 55 in good health. The CDR3 here is CASSQAGGEKNYGYTF. The CDR3 DNA follows: TGCGCCAGCAGCCAAGCAGGGGGGGAAAAGAACTATGGCTACACCTTC.